This TCR beta chain was found in a study of persistence of HIV-infected CD4 T cells. Turning to this clone: Its antigen remains unknown.

Overlapping HIV-1 Gag 15-mer peptides at 0.95 to 1 ug per peptide per mL were used. Memory cells lacking CD40L and CD69 with high CD45RO were sorted. The immunoSEQ assay was version 4, run in survey mode. Data came from immunoSEQ multiplex PCR; TCRdb stores just in-frame clones and leaves some out. The sample has about 40,000 clones, more than 75% seen once; the top ten hold more than 4.5%. This CDR3 has 16 residues. V gave up 1 base and J gave up 5 bases; unmatched junction bases: 9. The germline gives CDR1 SGHTA, CDR2 FQGNSA. This sequence originates from an adult with HIV. The donor label of this sample is uncertain. The chain joins TRBV7-2 to TRBJ2-7; TRBD2 matches 9 bases. Sequences were derived from cultured CD4+ T cells from PBMCs, sampled from a patient who received antiretroviral therapy. The CDR3: CASSLDLAGGPHEQYF. For the CDR3, the DNA is TGTGCCAGCAGCTTAGACTTGGCGGGGGGGCCCCACGAGCAGTACTTC. Using reference TRBV7-2 and TRBJ2-7 for the parts outside the CDR3, the full variable domain is GAGVSQSPSNKVTEKGKDVELRCDPISGHTALYWYRQSLGQGLEFLIYFQGNSAPDKSGLPSDRFSAERTGGSVSTLTIQRTQQEDSAVYLCASSLDLAGGPHEQYFGPGTRLTVT.